Below, one TCR beta chain is given with its context. This clone was seen a few times. The antigen this receptor binds is unknown. Qualities for individual bases were not recorded, and no much larger clone is one base off. The same CDR3 is also encoded by other DNA sequences in this sample. This sample was taken from a study of cytomegalovirus exposure and HLA in healthy donors (dated by TCRdb to about 2017). Describing the broader study: An earlier analysis of around 600 of the donors reported 250 to 300 Gb of sequence data and around 120 million unique TCR beta sequences from 150 million to 200 million T cells. About 280 gigabases of sequencing data and roughly 81 million unique TCR sequences made up an early release that covered 500 to 700 HLA-typed donors. The genetic ancestry cluster associated with self-reported Caucasian donors included 80% to 90% of the 398 genotyped donors. The study aimed to test whether cataloging public T cell receptors could reveal signatures of past pathogen exposure. The T cell repertoires of 666 subjects were profiled by immunosequencing and related to cytomegalovirus serostatus. A separate validation cohort of some 130 different subjects was used in addition to the roughly 700-subject first cohort. High-throughput TCR immunosequencing, statistical association of individual TCRs with disease status, and machine learning were combined to predict cytomegalovirus infection status. In a later analysis, previously published TCR beta repertoires from 666 donors were re-analyzed and high-resolution HLA genotyping was added so that TCR occurrence patterns could be studied. The later analysis used no new phenotypic data to find candidate immune exposures, relying instead on TCR beta sequences and their occurrence across donors. In an earlier analysis of a few hundred of the donors, high-throughput TCR beta sequencing was used to judge whether each TCR beta V gene segment behaved as functional or pseudogenic. Donor age, sex, ethnicity and CMV serostatus were compiled alongside the repertoire data. Genome-wide SNP genotypes for about 65% of the 666 donors were used in a later genetic analysis, which treated that subset as a discovery cohort. Every repertoire in the discovery cohort had been generated on one and the same sequencing platform. Class I and class II HLA loci were covered by the typing at four-digit resolution. Typing coverage varied by locus: roughly 629-630 donors for A, B, C, DRB1 and DQB1; more than 500 for DQA1; some 610 for DPA1; more than 450 for DPB1. About five DR-DQ haplotypes were treated as single units for association and clustering because of strong linkage in the cohort. Among approximately 370 genotyped donors of the cohort, an average of around 220,000 unique TCR beta nucleotide sequences was sequenced per donor, of which about 18% were non-productive.

What the work shows at the level of the full study, not this receptor alone: When HLA alleles, especially DR and DQ, strongly co-occurred, attributing TCR associations to individual alleles was difficult. Linkage disequilibrium might explain the correlated functional status among segregating V segments, but an unknown experimental factor could not be ruled out. In vitro tests confirmed that a few of the cytomegalovirus-associated TCR beta chains recognize cytomegalovirus antigens. Because the 87-base-pair reads could not distinguish some IMGT-functional V segments, including TRBV6-2 and TRBV6-3, those segments were excluded. Roughly uniform sequencing depth across donors was assumed in presence/absence analyses, although this assumption may not hold. A further reported finding was that TCR beta sequences accurately predicted the HLA-A and HLA-B alleles for most subjects in the first cohort. Because HLA typing was unavailable for some donors at each locus, only the typed subset was used in association tests. Most TCR sequences were seen in very few donors, while some public TCRs were found in many individuals. The classifier was reported to diagnose cytomegalovirus status with high specificity and sensitivity in both the original cohort and the validation cohort. The study gave a list of 150 to 200 TCR beta chains associated with cytomegalovirus. Immune exposure information for the cohort was limited to CMV serostatus. A cluster of highly shared sequence variants was judged likely to be a technical artifact of the sequencing pipeline. A later analysis reported that several top co-occurrence clusters appeared linked to parvovirus B19, influenza, CMV and Epstein-Barr virus. The authors suggested that the approach could potentially be generalized to other disease states and immunological phenotypes. Because counts were too low, some 17 rarely observed V segments, including chromosome 9 orphons, were excluded from the earlier analysis of a few hundred of the donors. At a false discovery rate of 0.05, a later analysis linked 15,000 to 20,000 TCR beta sequences to specific HLA alleles. A later analysis found that TCR association rates varied across HLA loci, with DRB1 alleles showing the most associated TCRs and HLA-C alleles the fewest. An association between a missense DCLRE1C variant and V-gene and J-gene trimming of TCR beta chains was found in a later genetic analysis and replicated in an independent cohort. An earlier analysis of some 560 of the donors showed that most TCR beta V segments appeared in productive rearrangements either about 87% or about 30% of the time, which broadly matched IMGT annotations. In a later analysis, most CMV-associated TCR beta chains were found to appear HLA-restricted, with HLA associations seemingly driven largely by CMV exposure. The cohort was sequenced for TCR beta chains only, and without alpha or paired-chain data the features that could be detected were limited. Compared with the approximately 710-donor mean, donors in an Asian-associated ancestry cluster had fewer N-insertions in productive TCRs, according to a later genetic analysis. A later analysis found that HLA-associated TCR beta chains were more clonally expanded and had lower generation probabilities than equally common non-associated chains.

The germline V gene specifies MDHEN as CDR1 and SYDVKM as CDR2. The CDR3 runs 14 amino acids, cysteine and phenylalanine included. This entry keeps only the CDR3 DNA: 42 bases, framed from base 1. Cut back by 6 bases and 4 bases, the V and J ends lie 13 bases apart. The receptor library was made with the immunoSEQ multiplex PCR assay. A mixture of 60 forward primers for TCR Vbeta segments and 13 reverse primers for TCR Jbeta segments was used in the multiplex PCR. The CDR3 region of rearranged TCR beta genes was amplified from genomic DNA by a multiplex PCR assay. Amplified TCR beta libraries were sequenced as 87-base-pair reads on the Illumina HiSeq System. The paper's data handling went like this. In a later analysis, about 80 million unique TCR beta chains were counted across the approximately 640 repertoires, and around 11 million of these chains were shared by at least two donors. Raw reads were error-corrected and collapsed into unique sequences with a nearest-neighbor algorithm that merged closely related sequences to remove PCR and sequencing errors. CDR3 sequences were aligned to IMGT reference sequences to assign V, D and J gene segments. Each retained sequence needed at least a six-nucleotide match to both a V gene segment and a J gene segment. Rearrangements were called productive when the CDR3 lacked stop codons and stayed in frame with V and J; all others were non-productive. Following IMGT convention, CDR3 was defined as the stretch from the second conserved V-encoded cysteine to the conserved J-encoded phenylalanine. Sequences without an unambiguous match to a single V gene segment were excluded from the earlier analysis of 450 to 750 of the donors. In an earlier analysis of several hundred of the donors, V segments were called functional above 56.7% productive rearrangements and were called segregating when the between-donor standard deviation exceeded 5%. A statistical classification framework was built for diagnosing cytomegalovirus status from the catalog of TCR beta chain sequences. A later analysis assigned V and J genes by comparing TCR nucleotide sequences with IMGT/GENE-DB human TR gene sequences. The TCRdist pipeline was used in a later analysis to assign CDR3 sequences and most-parsimonious VDJ recombination scenarios. In a later analysis, each TCR beta chain was defined by its CDR3 amino acid sequence together with its V-gene family, and reads without a unique V-gene family were excluded. As a way to deal with suspected cross-contamination and a sequencing artifact, a later analysis dropped hundreds of nucleotide sequences that were highly shared and had low generation probability. In a later analysis, a clonal expansion index was calculated for each public chain from normalized within-repertoire ranks of inferred template counts. Generation probabilities in a later analysis came from a VDJ recombination model fitted to out-of-frame rearrangements, and those results were checked against IGoR. In a later analysis, hypergeometric tests were used to score TCR-TCR, TCR-HLA and TCR-CMV co-occurrence, with a repertoire-size bias correction applied to TCR pairs. In a later analysis, false discovery rates were estimated by permuting HLA or CMV assignments 20 times. In a later analysis, co-occurring TCRs were grouped with DBSCAN, and TCRdist sequence similarity was added when clustering was performed within HLA-allele-positive subsets. Repertoires with fewer than 30,000 or more than 120,000 public chains were left out of co-occurrence clustering, as were five repertoires with anomalous nucleotide sharing. TCRdb obtained this table from immuneACCESS and retained in-frame rearrangements with V and J assigned. These tables miss some clones; where compared with another copy, unresolved V genes account for less than half of the shortfall, and the remainder is unexplained. D and trimming come from the DNA, and the V and J calls and clone size come from that table. A total of over 100,000 clones appear in this sample, 81% of them only once. Together, the top ten hold roughly 2.3% of the sample.

In total, around 600 healthy bone marrow donors made up the cohort. At the time of sampling, all cohort members were nominally healthy, though unrecorded immune exposures were likely present. The donor tested CMV seronegative, placing the donor among the 350 or so seronegative members of the cohort. A peripheral blood sample was collected from each donor, and TCR beta sequencing was performed on peripheral blood mononuclear cells. Genomic DNA was extracted from the blood cell samples with the Qiagen DNeasy Blood Extraction Kit. The sequenced material came from PBMCs. The rearrangement combines TRBV28 with TRBJ1-5; the D gene is perhaps TRBD1, on 6 matching bases. This receptor was taken from a woman between 25 and 40 years old in good health and CMV-seronegative. The nucleotide sequence reads as follows: TGTGCCAGCAGCTTGGGGGACAAAAATCAGCCCCAGCATTTT. It codes for CASSLGDKNQPQHF. The entire variable domain, with the stretches around the CDR3 drawn from the reference TRBV28 and TRBJ1-5 proteins, is DVKVTQSSRYLVKRTGEKVFLECVQDMDHENMFWYRQDPGLGLRLIYFSYDVKMKEKGDIPEGYSVSREKKERFSLILESASTNQTSMYLCASSLGDKNQPQHFGDGTRLSIL.